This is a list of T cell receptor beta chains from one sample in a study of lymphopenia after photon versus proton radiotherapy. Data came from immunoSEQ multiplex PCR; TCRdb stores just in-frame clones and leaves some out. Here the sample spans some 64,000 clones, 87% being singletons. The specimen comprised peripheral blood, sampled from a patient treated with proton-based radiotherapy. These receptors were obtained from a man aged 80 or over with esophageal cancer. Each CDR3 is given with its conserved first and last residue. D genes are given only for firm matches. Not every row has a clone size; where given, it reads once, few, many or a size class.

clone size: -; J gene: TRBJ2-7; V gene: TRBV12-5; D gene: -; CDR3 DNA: TGTGCTAGTGGTTTCGGTAGGGCCTACGAGCAGTACTTC; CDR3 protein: CASGFGRAYEQYF
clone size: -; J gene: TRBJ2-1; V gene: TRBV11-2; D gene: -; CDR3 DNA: TGTGCCAGCAGCTTTGGGGCCCTGAGCTCCTACAATGAGCAGTTCTTC; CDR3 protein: CASSFGALSSYNEQFF
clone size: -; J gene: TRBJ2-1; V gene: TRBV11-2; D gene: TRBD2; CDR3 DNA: TGTGCCAGCAGCACTAGGGGCGGGAGCTACAATGAGCAGTTCTTC; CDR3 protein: CASSTRGGSYNEQFF
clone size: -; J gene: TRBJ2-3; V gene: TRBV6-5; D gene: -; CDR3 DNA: TGTGCCAGCAGTTACTCGTTTCGCACAGATACGCAGTATTTT; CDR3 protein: CASSYSFRTDTQYF
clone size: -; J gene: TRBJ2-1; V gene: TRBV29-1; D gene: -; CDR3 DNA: TGCAGCGTCTCTACAGGCGAGCAGTTCTTC; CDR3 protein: CSVSTGEQFF
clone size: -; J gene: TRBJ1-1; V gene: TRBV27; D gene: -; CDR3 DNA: TGTGCCAGCAGTCCTAGGGCAAGCCCAGCTTTTGTGTCTTTCTTT; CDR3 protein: CASSPRASPAFVSFF
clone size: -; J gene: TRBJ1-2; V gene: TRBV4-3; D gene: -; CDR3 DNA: TGCGCCAGCAGCCAAGGGGAGGGCAGAGACTATGGCTACACCTTC; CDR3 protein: CASSQGEGRDYGYTF
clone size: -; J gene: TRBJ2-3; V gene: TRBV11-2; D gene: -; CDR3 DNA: TGTGCCAGCAGCTCTCAGACGCCAGATACGCAGTATTTT; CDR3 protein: CASSSQTPDTQYF
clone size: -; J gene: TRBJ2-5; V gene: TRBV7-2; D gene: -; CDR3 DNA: TGTGCCAGCTCCCGGGTAAACCAAGAGACCCAGTACTTC; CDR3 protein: CASSRVNQETQYF
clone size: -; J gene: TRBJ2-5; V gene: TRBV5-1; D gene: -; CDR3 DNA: TGCGCCAGCAGCTTGGAAGTAGCGCAAGAGACCCAGTACTTC; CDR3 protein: CASSLEVAQETQYF
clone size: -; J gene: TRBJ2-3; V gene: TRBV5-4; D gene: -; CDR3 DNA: TGTGCCAGCAGCTTGCGGGTAGCTGGTGCAGATACGCAGTATTTT; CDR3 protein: CASSLRVAGADTQYF
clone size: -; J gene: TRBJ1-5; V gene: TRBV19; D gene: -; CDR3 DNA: TGTGCCAGCTCGCCTGGACACAGCAATCAGCCCCAGCATTTT; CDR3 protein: CASSPGHSNQPQHF
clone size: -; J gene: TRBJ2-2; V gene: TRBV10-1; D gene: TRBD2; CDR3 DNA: TGCGCCAGCAGCTCCACCGGGACTAGCGGGGGGGCCACCACCGGGGAGCTGTTTTTT; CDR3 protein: CASSSTGTSGGATTGELFF
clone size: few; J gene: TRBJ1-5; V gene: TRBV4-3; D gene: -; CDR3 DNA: TGCGCCAGCAGCCAAGACGCAGAAAATCAGCCCCAGCATTTT; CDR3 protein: CASSQDAENQPQHF
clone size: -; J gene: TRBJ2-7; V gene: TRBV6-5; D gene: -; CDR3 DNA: TGTGCCAGCAGTTACTCGTGGCCGAGTGACGAGCAGTACTTC; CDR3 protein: CASSYSWPSDEQYF
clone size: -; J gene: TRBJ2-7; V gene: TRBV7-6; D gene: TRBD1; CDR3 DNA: TGTGCCAGCAGCTCCAGGGACAGCACCTACGAGCAGTACTTC; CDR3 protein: CASSSRDSTYEQYF